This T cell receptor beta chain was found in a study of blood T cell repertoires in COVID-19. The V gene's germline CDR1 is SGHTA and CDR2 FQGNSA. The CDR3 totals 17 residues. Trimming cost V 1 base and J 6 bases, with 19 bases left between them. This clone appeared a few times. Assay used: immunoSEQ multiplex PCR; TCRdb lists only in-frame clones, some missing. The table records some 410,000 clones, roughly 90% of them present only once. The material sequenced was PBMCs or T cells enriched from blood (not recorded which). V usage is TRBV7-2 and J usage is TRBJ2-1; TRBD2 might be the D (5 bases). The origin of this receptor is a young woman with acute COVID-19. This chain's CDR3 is CASSLGIWDSAGNEQFF. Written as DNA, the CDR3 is TGTGCCAGCAGCTTAGGGATTTGGGATTCGGCGGGCAATGAGCAGTTCTTC.